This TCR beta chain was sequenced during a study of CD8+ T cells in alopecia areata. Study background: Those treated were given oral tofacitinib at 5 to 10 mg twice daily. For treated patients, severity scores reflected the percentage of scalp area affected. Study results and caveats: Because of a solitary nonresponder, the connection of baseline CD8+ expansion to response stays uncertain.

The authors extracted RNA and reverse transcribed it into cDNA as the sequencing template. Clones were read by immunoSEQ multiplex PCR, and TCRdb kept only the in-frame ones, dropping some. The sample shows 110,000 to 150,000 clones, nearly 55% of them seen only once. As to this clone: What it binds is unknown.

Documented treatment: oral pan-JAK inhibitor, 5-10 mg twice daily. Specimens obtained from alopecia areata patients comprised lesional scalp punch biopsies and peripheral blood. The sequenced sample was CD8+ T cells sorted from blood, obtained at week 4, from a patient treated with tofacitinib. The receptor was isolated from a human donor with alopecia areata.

The CDR3 DNA reads as TGCAGCGTTGAAGATCAGGGGAACGGGGGCTACACCTTC. This translates into CSVEDQGNGGYTF. The chain couples TRBV29-1 to TRBJ1-2, with a possible D match to TRBD1 (6 bases). The CDR3 runs 13 residues. Deletions cut 0 bases from V and 8 bases from J, with 13 bases between. Per the germline V gene, CDR1 is SQVTM and CDR2 is ANQGSEA.